One and the same sample provided the 13 T cell receptor beta chains below, sequenced in a study. The assay was immunoSEQ multiplex PCR, and TCRdb's table has in-frame clones only and misses some. The sample shows about 68,000 clones, roughly 93% of them seen only once. The specimen sequenced was PBMCs. The origin of the receptors is a man aged 35-49 years with rheumatoid arthritis.

This chain joins TRBV19 and TRBJ1-5; 9 positions match TRBD1. V lost 5 bases, J lost 5 bases, and 7 bases stayed unmatched. From germline, CDR1 is LNHDA and CDR2 SQIVND (reference sequence). This CDR3 contains 15 residues. The DNA for the CDR3 is TGTGCCAGTAGTCCGTTACAGGGGGCGTATCAGCCCCAGCATTTT. Amino acids: CASSPLQGAYQPQHF.

This rearrangement joins TRBV20-1 to TRBJ2-7; no clear D. The length of the CDR3 is 11 residues. CDR1 and CDR2 from the germline V gene are DFQATT and SNEGSKA (reference sequence). V was clipped by 1 base and J by 4 bases, with 5 bases between them. The CDR3 spells CSARVRYEQYF. In DNA form, the CDR3 reads TGCAGTGCTAGAGTCCGATACGAGCAGTACTTC.

The chain recombines TRBV28 with TRBJ2-1; the match to TRBD2 covers 14 bases. The CDR3 is 16 residues long. Trimming cost V 5 bases and J 13 bases; bases outside gene matches: 13. Germline V gives CDR1 MDHEN, CDR2 SYDVKM. The CDR3 reads CASSTQTPGTSGSQFF. CDR3 sequence (DNA): TGTGCCAGCAGTACACAAACGCCCGGGACTAGCGGGAGTCAGTTCTTC.

The chain links TRBV7-3 to TRBJ2-3; 7 bases are shared with TRBD1. This CDR3 is built from 18 residues. Germline V gene data show CDR1 as SGHTA and CDR2 as FQGTGA. V trimming: 4 bases; J trimming: 2 bases; junction bases outside the gene matches: 15. CDR3 in DNA: TGTGCCAGCAGCTCAAGTCTCCTAACAGGGGTTGTCACAGATACGCAGTATTTT. Residues: CASSSSLLTGVVTDTQYF.

The V call is TRBV15, the J call TRBJ2-5, with D possibly being TRBD2 (5 bases). The germline V gene encodes CDR1 LNHNV and CDR2 YYDKDF (reference sequence). Trimming stripped 5 bases from V and 5 bases from J, with 15 bases between. The CDR3 is 14 residues long. The CDR3 DNA reads TGTGCCACCAGCCCATTAGCGAGCGGCGAGACCCAGTACTTC. It translates to CATSPLASGETQYF.

The chain uses TRBV10-2 and TRBJ1-5, with D unclear. The CDR3 length is 15 residues. Germline V gene lookup returns CDR1 WSHSY and CDR2 SAAADI. V was trimmed by 3 bases and J by 4 bases, leaving 13 bases between them. The CDR3: CASSEVDRGNQPQHF. The CDR3 nucleotides are TGCGCCAGCAGTGAAGTTGACCGAGGGAATCAGCCCCAGCATTTT.

This clone was found once. This chain links TRBV6-5 with TRBJ1-6; maybe TRBD1 (5 bases). The germline V gene encodes CDR1 MNHEY and CDR2 SVGAGI. CDR3 size: 15 residues. V lost 6 bases, J lost 4 bases, and 13 bases lay in between. CDR3 region: CASSPEGTYNSPLHF. CDR3 nucleotides: TGTGCCAGCAGCCCCGAGGGGACGTATAATTCACCCCTCCACTTT.

The chain uses TRBV28 and TRBJ1-5; D remains unclear. The CDR3 has 17 amino acids. Per germline, CDR1 MDHEN and CDR2 SYDVKM. V was pared by 4 bases and J by 0 bases, with 16 bases between. CDR3 in amino acids: CASSSISRLYSNQPQHF. CDR3 coding DNA: TGTGCCAGCAGTTCCATATCCCGATTGTATAGCAATCAGCCCCAGCATTTT.

In its sample, this clone was seen a few times. The chain links TRBV11-2 to TRBJ1-5, with 7 bases identical to TRBD1. The CDR3 contains 19 residues. Germline V CDR1 and CDR2: SGHAT, FQNNGV. With 7 bases clipped from V and 3 bases from J, the junction kept 21 bases outside the gene matches. As DNA, the CDR3 is TGTGCCAGCACCCTCCTTGGACGGGAGGGACAGAGCTACAATCAGCCCCAGCATTTT. This sequence encodes CASTLLGREGQSYNQPQHF.

The chain carries TRBV6-1 and TRBJ1-1; D unclear. The V gene lost 2 bases and the J gene lost 5 bases, with 15 bases spanning the gap. From germline, CDR1 is MNHNS and CDR2 SASEGT. The CDR3 is made up of 15 amino acids. CDR3: CASSENQEGRTEAFF. The CDR3 nucleotides are TGTGCCAGCAGTGAAAATCAGGAGGGCAGGACTGAAGCTTTCTTT.

V gene TRBV28 combines with J gene TRBJ1-1; unclear D gene. The CDR3 runs 14 residues. Trimming stripped 2 bases from V and 0 bases from J, with 7 bases between. Germline assignment: CDR1 MDHEN and CDR2 SYDVKM. In DNA, the CDR3 is TGTGCCAGCAGTTTACCCTACATGAACACTGAAGCTTTCTTT. As protein: CASSLPYMNTEAFF.

The CDR3 loop reads CASSYSRGQYGYTF. In DNA form, the CDR3 reads TGTGCCAGCAGTTACTCTCGGGGACAGTATGGCTACACCTTC. The chain couples TRBV6-5 to TRBJ1-2; TRBD1 aligns across 7 bases. Trimming cost V 0 bases and J 5 bases; bases outside gene matches: 3. Per germline, CDR1 MNHEY and CDR2 SVGAGI. This CDR3 region has 14 residues.

The genes are TRBV28 and TRBJ1-3; no reliable D call. The CDR3 spans 13 residues. The ends were cut back, 1 base at V and 4 bases at J, with 5 bases in the middle. Germline CDR1 and CDR2: MDHEN and SYDVKM. The DNA of the CDR3 is TGTGCCAGCAGTTTATTGGTCGGAAACACCATATATTTT. Its translation: CASSLLVGNTIYF.